These T cell receptor beta chains were read from a single sample in a study of OX40 agonist ivuxolimab in advanced cancers. Generated by immunoSEQ multiplex PCR, the TCRdb table keeps only in-frame clones and is missing some. In the table there are around 80,000 clones, 75% to 95% of which are singletons. The sequences come from CD4+ or CD8+ T cells sorted from blood, collected in a trial of the OX40 agonist ivuxolimab. The source of these receptors is an adult with an advanced solid tumor such as melanoma, head and neck, liver or kidney cancer. Each CDR3 is given with its conserved first and last residue. The order of the fields is J gene, V gene, CDR3 length, CDR3 protein.

>TRBJ2-3|TRBV7-9|14
CASSLVRNTDTQYF
>TRBJ1-1|TRBV5-4|16
CASSLAAGVGDTEAFF
>TRBJ2-3|TRBV20-1|11
CSEGSTDTQYF
>TRBJ2-1|TRBV29-1|12
CSVGGGRDEQFF
>TRBJ2-1|TRBV7-2|14
CASSRNRGSNEQFF
>TRBJ1-3|TRBV6-5|15
CASSYATPPEGTIYF
>TRBJ2-5|TRBV10-3|13
CAISDRGGAAQYF
>TRBJ2-3|TRBV19|16
CASRSARGSVTDTQYF
>TRBJ2-2|TRBV21-1|20
CASSSRYGTPGGGNTGELFF
>TRBJ1-1|TRBV11-2|12
CASSLLNTEAFF
>TRBJ2-1|TRBV25-1|14
CATSGGSTRNEQFF
>TRBJ2-7|TRBV4-3|16
CASSQAGAGGTYEQYF
>TRBJ2-7|TRBV28|14
CASSIGQGRYEQYF
>TRBJ1-1|TRBV5-1|13
CASTLGAGTEAFF
>TRBJ1-3|TRBV11-2|16
CASSLDQWVPGNTIYF
>TRBJ2-3|TRBV30|14
CAWTRATSTDTQYF
>TRBJ1-6|TRBV28|16
CASSHSIDRGWLSLHF
>TRBJ2-7|TRBV27|13
CASSLLQGYEQYF
>TRBJ2-6|TRBV28|13
CASSPTGANVLTF
>TRBJ2-5|TRBV18|14
CASSLQGAGETQYF
>TRBJ2-2|TRBV21-1|18
CASSRKGHRYPNTGELFF
>TRBJ2-5|TRBV6-6|14
CASSPTGEWETQYF
>TRBJ2-1|TRBV11-2|11
CASSLVYEQFF
>TRBJ2-7|TRBV7-9|16
CASSPTTGQGSYEQYF
>TRBJ2-1|TRBV21-1|17
CASSKKVGRVGLKEQFF
>TRBJ2-7|TRBV5-1|16
CASSFSPGQGDYEQYF
>TRBJ1-1|TRBV11-2|17
CASSLVPRRDSNTEAFF
>TRBJ2-2|TRBV11-2|16
CASRPIAGGRTGELFF
>TRBJ2-3|TRBV27|19
CASSRYGTGGTMGTDTQYF
>TRBJ2-7|TRBV7-8|16
CASSSMVAGQGGEQYF
>TRBJ1-2|TRBV11-2|15
CASSFGTGEAYGYTF
>TRBJ2-1|TRBV30|15
CACTLGGDGYNEQFF
>TRBJ1-1|TRBV5-4|14
CASSPQGWETEAFF
>TRBJ1-2|TRBV2|12
CASSESIYGYTF
>TRBJ2-7|TRBV5-1|12
CASSGGSYEQYF
>TRBJ2-2|TRBV7-2|16
CASSSRPSGSAGELFF
>TRBJ1-1|TRBV6-1|13
CASRNRTGPEAFF